These 22 T cell receptor beta chains share one sample of origin, sequenced in a study of cytomegalovirus exposure and HLA in healthy donors. This PCR relied on a set of 60 Vbeta primers and 13 Jbeta primers. Libraries were prepared by immunoSEQ multiplex PCR; TCRdb keeps only in-frame clonotypes and omits some of them. Of some 150,000 clones listed, 70% to 80% are singletons. Sequences were obtained from PBMCs. These receptors were obtained from a man aged 40-50 years in good health and CMV-seronegative.

This rearrangement joins TRBV5-1 to TRBJ2-1; D may be TRBD1 (5 bases). CDR3 length equals 15 residues. V was pared by 4 bases and J by 9 bases, with 20 bases between. Germline assignment: CDR1 SGHRS and CDR2 YFSETQ. CDR3 residues: CASSPNVGQGSEQFF. In DNA, the CDR3 is TGCGCCAGCAGCCCCAACGTGGGGCAGGGCTCTGAGCAGTTCTTC.

This clone appeared a single time. The rearrangement uses TRBV28 and TRBJ1-1; no reliable D call. V lost 7 bases to trimming and J lost 12 bases, with 15 bases between them. CDR1 MDHEN and CDR2 SYDVKM come from the germline V gene. The CDR3 runs to 11 residues. The DNA of the CDR3 is TGTGCCAGCAAACGTGGGCTTTCGTCTTTCTTT. This sequence encodes CASKRGLSSFF.

V and J are TRBV6-1 and TRBJ2-5; D possibly corresponds to TRBD2 (6 bases). Germline V gene lookup returns CDR1 MNHNS and CDR2 SASEGT. V lost 1 base, J lost 5 bases, and 17 bases lay in between. The CDR3 sequence is 16 residues long. CDR3 amino acids: CASSEGAGRSYETQYF. In DNA, the CDR3 is TGTGCCAGCAGTGAAGGGGCAGGGAGGTCGTACGAGACCCAGTACTTC.

The V gene is TRBV4-1, the J gene TRBJ2-2, with a weak D call TRBD2 (6 bases). The CDR3 contains 17 residues. Germline CDR1 MGHRA, CDR2 YSYEKL. Trimming shortened V by 5 bases and J by 7 bases, and 23 bases separated the two germline ends. The CDR3 reads CASSLLRPGTSGGELFF. The CDR3 coding sequence is TGCGCCAGCAGCTTACTCCGTCCGGGGACTTCGGGCGGGGAGCTGTTTTTT.

The chain couples TRBV6-1 to TRBJ1-2; 7 nucleotides match TRBD1. The CDR3 sequence is 14 residues long. Germline assignment: CDR1 MNHNS and CDR2 SASEGT. After removal of 8 bases from V and 5 bases from J, the junction contained 11 bases not matched to a gene. CDR3 in amino acids: CASQVSPGGYGYTF. The CDR3 coding sequence is TGTGCCAGCCAAGTATCTCCAGGGGGTTATGGCTACACCTTC.

This chain links TRBV2 with TRBJ2-3, with D possibly TRBD1 on 6 matching bases. The CDR3 covers 13 residues. Trimming took 6 bases from V and 4 from J, leaving 11 bases between them. Germline-derived CDR1 and CDR2 are SNHLY and FYNNEI. The chain's CDR3 is CASRLTGPDTQYF. CDR3 nucleotide sequence: TGTGCCAGCAGACTGACAGGCCCAGATACGCAGTATTTT.

V usage is TRBV7-6 and J usage is TRBJ2-3, with 9 bases fitting TRBD2. Germline V lookup: CDR1 SGHVS, CDR2 FNYEAQ. The CDR3 runs to 13 residues. V was pared by 8 bases and J by 4 bases, with 4 bases of the junction left unmatched. The CDR3 region has the DNA TGTGCCAGCGGGCGGGGGGGCCCAGATACGCAGTATTTT. This sequence encodes CASGRGGPDTQYF.

This sequence joins TRBV29-1 and TRBJ2-1; 11 nucleotides align to TRBD2. J lost 9 bases, V lost 4 bases, and 8 bases had no gene match. Germline CDR1 is SQVTM and CDR2 is ANQGSEA. The CDR3 has 14 amino acids. The CDR3 protein is CSVGSSGGAFEQFF. CDR3 in DNA: TGCAGCGTTGGCAGTAGCGGGGGGGCTTTTGAGCAGTTCTTC.

CDR3 DNA sequence: TGCAGCTGTGGCCCGGACAGCGTCTCCTACGAGCAGTACTTC. Its protein is CSCGPDSVSYEQYF. The rearrangement links TRBV29-1 to TRBJ2-5; TRBD1 might be the D (6 bases). The DNA end lines up better with TRBJ2-7; the J call may be wrong. CDR1 and CDR2 (germline): SQVTM, ANQGSEA. This CDR3 has 14 amino acids.

V is TRBV7-9 and J is TRBJ1-5; 7 positions match TRBD1. Trimming took 3 bases from V and 6 from J; bases not matched to a gene: 8. This CDR3 has 15 residues. Germline V gene lookup returns CDR1 SEHNR and CDR2 FQNEAQ (reference sequence). The CDR3 nucleotides read TGTGCCAGCAGCTTTGGCAGGGGGGCGAGTCAGCCCCAGCATTTT. The encoded protein is CASSFGRGASQPQHF. Drawing the rest from reference TRBV7-9 and TRBJ1-5, the complete variable domain is DTGVSQNPRHKITKRGQNVTFRCDPISEHNRLYWYRQTLGQGPEFLTYFQNEAQLEKSRLLSDRFSAERPKGSFSTLEIQRTEQGDSAMYLCASSFGRGASQPQHFGDGTRLSIL.

This chain uses TRBV28 with TRBJ1-6; 7 bases match TRBD1. This CDR3 is built from 14 residues. V was pared by 5 bases and J by 8 bases, with 6 bases of the junction left unmatched. In germline, CDR1 is MDHEN, CDR2 SYDVKM. The CDR3 region has the DNA TGTGCCAGCAGTCGAGGGGGCACGTATTCACCCCTCCACTTT. Encoded protein: CASSRGGTYSPLHF.

The V gene is TRBV5-1, the J gene TRBJ1-2; 8 nucleotides line up with TRBD1. Trimming removed 7 bases from V and 2 bases from J; junction bases left unmatched: 10. CDR3 size: 15 residues. Germline V gene lookup returns CDR1 SGHRS and CDR2 YFSETQ. CDR3 nucleotides: TGCGCCAGCGCTTCAGGGGGCTCGGAGAACTATGGCTACACCTTC. It codes for CASASGGSENYGYTF. The variable domain in full, completed from reference TRBV5-1 and TRBJ1-2, reads KAGVTQTPRYLIKTRGQQVTLSCSPISGHRSVSWYQQTPGQGLQFLFEYFSETQRNKGNFPGRFSGRQFSNSRSEMNVSTLELGDSALYLCASASGGSENYGYTFGSGTRLTVV.

V and J are TRBV6-6 and TRBJ1-4, with a weak D call TRBD1 (5 bases). CDR1 is MNHNY, CDR2 SVGAGI, per germline (reference sequence). Trimming stripped 6 bases from V and 0 bases from J, with 8 bases between. The CDR3 runs to 14 residues. CDR3 amino acids: CASSQTATNEKLFF. The CDR3 nucleotides are TGTGCCAGCAGCCAGACAGCAACTAATGAAAAACTGTTTTTT.

A few counts support this clone. The rearrangement joins TRBV6-5 to TRBJ2-7; 7 nucleotides agree with TRBD2. There are 16 residues in the CDR3. Per germline, CDR1 MNHEY and CDR2 SVGAGI. V dropped 0 bases and J dropped 4; count of bases not matched to a gene: 9. The CDR3 nucleotides are TGTGCCAGCAGTTACTCAGGGACCGGGGGGTCGTACGAGCAGTACTTC. As protein: CASSYSGTGGSYEQYF.

This chain links TRBV9 with TRBJ2-3, with D possibly matching TRBD1 (6 bases). Trimming removed 0 bases at V and 2 bases at J, with 19 bases between. CDR1 and CDR2 from the germline V gene are SGDLS and YYNGEE. This CDR3 has 18 amino acids. The CDR3 is CASSVGGRGRGATDTQYF. The CDR3 DNA is TGTGCCAGCAGCGTAGGGGGGCGCGGTAGGGGAGCCACAGATACGCAGTATTTT.

The genes are TRBV19 and TRBJ2-3; 8 bases are shared with TRBD2. V was pared by 7 bases and J by 9 bases, with 9 bases of the junction left unmatched. Germline values: CDR1 LNHDA, CDR2 SQIVND (reference sequence). CDR3 size: 13 residues. The CDR3 DNA reads TGTGCCAGTACCACCGGGGGGGGAGACACGCAGTATTTT. Translated: CASTTGGGDTQYF.

This clone came up a few times. The chain combines TRBV15 with TRBJ2-7; 7 bases match TRBD1. CDR3 length: 14 residues. V lost 5 bases and J lost 4; bases outside the gene matches: 8. Germline V gives CDR1 LNHNV, CDR2 YYDKDF (reference sequence). The CDR3 nucleotides read TGTGCCACCAGCTTTCCAACAGGGGCTTACGAGCAGTACTTC. Its translation: CATSFPTGAYEQYF.

This clone was picked up one time. The rearrangement joins TRBV10-1 to TRBJ2-3, with 13 bases that match TRBD2. Trimming cost V 4 bases and J 5 bases; bases outside gene matches: 0. The V gene's germline CDR1 is WNHNN and CDR2 SYGVQD (reference sequence). The CDR3 is 14 residues long. CDR3 sequence: CASSGLAGGDTQYF. Here the CDR3 DNA reads TGCGCCAGCAGTGGACTAGCGGGGGGAGATACGCAGTATTTT.

The chain is built from TRBV30 and TRBJ1-1; D call uncertain. Germline loops: CDR1 GTSNPN, CDR2 SVGIG (reference sequence). V was shortened by 1 base and J by 4 bases, with 4 bases between the two germline ends. The CDR3 has 11 residues. The CDR3 coding sequence is TGTGCCTGGAGTGCCTCCACTGAAGCTTTCTTT. Its translation is CAWSASTEAFF.

This sequence joins TRBV27 and TRBJ1-2; 9 nucleotides align to TRBD1. CDR1 is MNHEY, CDR2 SMNVEV, per germline (reference sequence). Trimming at V came to 3 bases and at J to 6 bases, leaving 11 bases not matched to a gene. The CDR3 loop spans 16 amino acids. DNA for the CDR3: TGTGCCAGCAGTTTGTACCGGGACAGGGAAGAGAATGGCTACACCTTC. Encoded protein: CASSLYRDREENGYTF.

This clone occurred once. V is TRBV11-2 and J is TRBJ1-4; D call uncertain. V lost 5 bases and J lost 1, with 11 bases in between. CDR3 length: 15 residues. Germline V gene data show CDR1 as SGHAT and CDR2 as FQNNGV. DNA for the CDR3: TGTGCCAGCAGCCCGCCCAGTCAAACTAATGAAAAACTGTTTTTT. As protein: CASSPPSQTNEKLFF.

The CDR3 reads CASSLARGGSETQYF. DNA for the CDR3: TGTGCCAGCAGCTTAGCCAGAGGGGGCTCGGAGACCCAGTACTTC. The chain recombines TRBV7-2 with TRBJ2-5; 7 bases are a match to TRBD1. The J segment lost 5 bases and the V segment lost 0 bases, leaving 6 bases of the junction unmatched. The germline gives CDR1 SGHTA, CDR2 FQGNSA. This CDR3 contains 15 residues.